Shown below are 7 T cell receptor beta chains from a single sample sequenced in a study of blood T cell repertoires in COVID-19. Some clones are missing from TCRdb's copy, which holds only in-frame ones; the method was immunoSEQ multiplex PCR. Seen here are some 80,000 clones, around 78% observed once, and the top ten hold approximately 16%. The specimen was peripheral blood. The receptors were sampled from a human donor in a cohort sampled during active COVID-19.

The chain carries TRBV7-2 and TRBJ2-3; 10 nucleotides match TRBD2. Trimming at V came to 0 bases and at J to 4 bases, leaving 7 bases not matched to a gene. This CDR3 is 17 amino acids long. Germline lookup yields CDR1 SGHTA and CDR2 FQGNSA. CDR3 in DNA: TGTGCCAGCAGCTTAGCGCCTAGCGGGGGTGCTTCAGATACGCAGTATTTT. It codes for CASSLAPSGGASDTQYF.

The chain is built from TRBV19 and TRBJ1-1, with D perhaps TRBD1 (6 bases). The germline V gene has CDR1 LNHDA and CDR2 SQIVND (reference sequence). This CDR3 region has 15 residues. V was clipped by 2 bases and J by 0 bases, with 10 bases between them. CDR3 loop: CASSIITGMNTEAFF. The DNA for the CDR3 is TGTGCCAGTAGTATAATTACAGGGATGAACACTGAAGCTTTCTTT.

The J gene is TRBJ1-4, the V gene TRBV19, with TRBD1 as a possible D gene (6 bases). Germline V gene data show CDR1 as LNHDA and CDR2 as SQIVND (reference sequence). Trimming left V 0 bases short and J 1 base short, with 15 bases between. CDR3 length: 18 residues. The CDR3 coding sequence is TGTGCCAGTAGTATAGATCCTTCTAGCAGGGGAACTAATGAAAAACTGTTTTTT. This codes for CASSIDPSSRGTNEKLFF.

The gene calls are TRBV7-2 and TRBJ2-3; 8 nucleotides line up with TRBD2. The junction had 18 bases not matched to a gene; V was cut back by 5 bases and J by 5 bases. The CDR3 is 18 residues long. Germline CDR1 reads SGHTA; CDR2 reads FQGNSA. The CDR3 here is CASSNPRGGRQDGDTQYF. Here the CDR3 DNA reads TGTGCCAGCAGCAACCCCCGGGGCGGGAGGCAGGATGGAGATACGCAGTATTTT. The variable domain in full, completed from reference TRBV7-2 and TRBJ2-3, reads GAGVSQSPSNKVTEKGKDVELRCDPISGHTALYWYRQSLGQGLEFLIYFQGNSAPDKSGLPSDRFSAERTGGSVSTLTIQRTQQEDSAVYLCASSNPRGGRQDGDTQYFGPGTRLTVL.

This chain links TRBV28 with TRBJ1-6, with 8 bases lining up with TRBD1. Per germline, CDR1 MDHEN and CDR2 SYDVKM. V was clipped by 5 bases and J by 7 bases; unmatched bases: 7. The CDR3 has 15 residues. The CDR3 region is CASSPDRARNSPLHF. The CDR3, as DNA: TGTGCCAGCAGTCCGGACAGGGCAAGAAATTCACCCCTCCACTTT.

The rearrangement uses TRBV6-2 or TRBV6-3 and TRBJ2-4; a possible D gene is TRBD2 (7 bases). Germline V gives CDR1 MNHEY, CDR2 SVGEGT. V lost 4 bases and J 8 bases, leaving 15 bases between the germline ends. This CDR3 is built from 14 residues. The CDR3 coding sequence is TGTGCCAGCAGTTCCGGGGGGCGAGTGGACATTCAGTACTTC. This translates into CASSSGGRVDIQYF.

The rearrangement links TRBV30 to TRBJ1-2; 8 nucleotides align to TRBD1. With 3 bases clipped from V and 3 bases from J, the junction kept 6 bases outside the gene matches. Germline-derived CDR1 and CDR2 are GTSNPN and SVGIG (reference sequence). This CDR3 comprises 14 residues. The CDR3 coding sequence is TGTGCCTGGAGCCTAGGGACAGGCCACTATGGCTACACCTTC. Its protein is CAWSLGTGHYGYTF. The variable domain in full, with the rest retrieved from reference TRBV30 and TRBJ1-2, is SQTIHQWPATLVQPVGSPLSLECTVEGTSNPNLYWYRQAAGRGLQLLFYSVGIGQISSEVPQNLSASRPQDRQFILSSKKLLLSDSGFYLCAWSLGTGHYGYTFGSGTRLTVV.